A selection of T cell receptor beta chains follows, all from one sample in a study of neurological immune-mediated disorders. TCRdb analysed the 5' RACE reads with MiXCR anew, one entry per CDR3 protein. The sample lists roughly 59,000 distinct CDR3 sequences, about 5.2% occurring once. Sequenced: PBMCs. Receptors originate from a human donor with multiple sclerosis. The donor label of this sample is uncertain. CDR3s include the opening cysteine and the closing phenylalanine or tryptophan. The D gene is left open where the match is weak. Size is stated for part of the rows, as once, few or many counts, or as a class when the clone is expanded.

TRBD1	TRBJ1-1	many	TRBV9	CASSPGQGETEAFF	TGTGCCAGCAGCCCAGGACAGGGGGAGACTGAAGCTTTCTTT
.	TRBJ1-1	many	TRBV2	CASSKTGGQGTEAFF	TGTGCCAGCAGTAAGACGGGCGGGCAGGGGACTGAAGCTTTCTTT
.	TRBJ1-1	many	TRBV5-6	CASSLGGTSEAFF	TGTGCCAGCAGCCTGGGGGGGACCTCCGAAGCTTTCTTT
.	TRBJ2-1	many	TRBV7-9	CASSEGQVGKDEQFF	TGTGCCAGCAGCGAGGGGCAGGTCGGTAAGGATGAGCAGTTCTTC
TRBD1	TRBJ1-2	.	TRBV5-1	CASNTGAAANYGYTF	TGCGCCAGCAACACAGGGGCCGCAGCTAACTATGGCTACACCTTC
.	TRBJ1-6	many	TRBV11-2	CASSPVGDSPLHF	TGTGCCAGCAGCCCTGTTGGGGATTCACCCCTCCACTTT
TRBD1	TRBJ2-7	many	TRBV7-3	CASSPGTGAYEQYF	TGTGCCAGCAGCCCCGGGACAGGTGCCTACGAGCAGTACTTC
.	TRBJ2-3	once	TRBV12-3/TRBV12-4	CASSFGRVTDTQYF	TGTGCCAGCAGTTTCGGCAGGGTCACAGATACGCAGTATTTT
TRBD1	TRBJ1-2	.	TRBV7-2	CASSFGWTGDGYTF	TGTGCCAGCAGCTTCGGCTGGACAGGGGACGGCTACACCTTC
.	TRBJ2-5	many	TRBV6-1	CASSELRRMETQYF	TGTGCCAGCAGTGAATTAAGGCGGATGGAGACCCAGTACTTC
TRBD1	TRBJ1-1	few	TRBV20-1	CSQPGTGNTEAFF	TGCAGTCAACCCGGGACAGGCAACACTGAAGCTTTCTTT
.	TRBJ1-5	few	TRBV7-7	CASSFVVEDQPQHF	TGTGCCAGCAGCTTTGTGGTGGAGGATCAGCCCCAGCATTTT
TRBD1	TRBJ2-7	many	TRBV5-4	CASSLGQGFDEQYF	TGTGCCAGCAGCTTGGGACAGGGCTTCGACGAGCAGTACTTC
.	TRBJ2-5	many	TRBV20-1	CSAGLHLQETQYF	TGCAGTGCCGGACTACACCTACAAGAGACCCAGTACTTC
.	TRBJ2-7	many	TRBV6-5	CASRPFPDSRTGGRPLEQYF	TGTGCCAGCAGACCATTCCCGGACAGCCGGACGGGGGGTAGGCCCCTCGAGCAGTACTTC
TRBD2	TRBJ2-1	many	TRBV5-1	CASSSPTSSYEQFF	TGCGCCAGCAGCTCCCCGACTAGCTCGTATGAGCAGTTCTTC
.	TRBJ2-6	many	TRBV7-3	CASSLVSSGANVLTF	TGTGCCAGCAGCTTAGTGAGCTCTGGGGCCAACGTCCTGACTTTC
TRBD2	TRBJ2-1	many	TRBV10-3	CAISESTSGGNNEQFF	TGTGCCATCAGTGAGTCGACTAGCGGGGGTAACAATGAGCAGTTCTTC
TRBD1	TRBJ1-1	many	TRBV5-1	CASSLQGASNTEAFF	TGCGCCAGCAGCTTGCAGGGGGCGTCGAACACTGAAGCTTTCTTT
TRBD2	TRBJ2-7	many	TRBV20-1	CSATGTSGGHYEQYF	TGCAGTGCGACCGGGACTAGCGGGGGGCATTACGAGCAGTACTTC
.	TRBJ2-2	many	TRBV6-8	CASSYSLFANTGELFF	TGTGCCAGCAGTTACTCCCTTTTCGCGAACACCGGGGAGCTGTTTTTT
.	TRBJ1-1	many	TRBV10-3	CAIRAGLNTEAFF	TGTGCCATCAGGGCTGGACTGAACACTGAAGCTTTCTTT
.	TRBJ2-3	many	TRBV21-1	CASSKGGDYLDRGLDTQYF	TGTGCCAGCAGCAAAGGTGGTGACTATCTTGACAGGGGGTTAGATACGCAGTATTTT
TRBD2	TRBJ2-2	many	TRBV5-1	CASSLGPAGATGELFF	TGCGCCAGCAGCTTGGGTCCAGCGGGGGCCACCGGGGAGCTGTTTTTT
TRBD2	TRBJ2-1	many	TRBV10-3	CAIAAGDNEQFF	TGTGCCATCGCGGCGGGAGACAATGAGCAGTTCTTC
.	TRBJ2-2	many	TRBV7-2	CASSPQGQWNTGELFF	TGTGCCAGCAGCCCCCAAGGACAATGGAACACCGGGGAGCTGTTTTTT
.	TRBJ2-5	.	TRBV12-3/TRBV12-4	CASSLKEFRGETQYF	TGTGCCAGCAGTTTAAAGGAGTTTAGGGGAGAGACCCAGTACTTC
.	TRBJ2-3	many	TRBV5-6	CASSLVEDTQYF	TGTGCCAGCAGCTTGGTCGAAGATACGCAGTATTTT
.	TRBJ2-1	many	TRBV5-1	CASSGKGQGVNEQFF	TGCGCCAGCAGCGGGAAGGGGCAGGGAGTCAATGAGCAGTTCTTC
.	TRBJ1-1	many	TRBV20-1	CSARVQRRNTEAFF	TGCAGTGCTAGGGTCCAAAGAAGGAACACTGAAGCTTTCTTT
TRBD2	TRBJ2-5	many	TRBV5-1	CASSSGLAGGETQYF	TGCGCCAGCAGCTCCGGACTAGCGGGGGGGGAGACCCAGTACTTC
.	TRBJ1-1	many	TRBV20-1	CSASRGVEAFF	TGCAGTGCTAGTAGAGGGGTTGAAGCTTTCTTT
.	TRBJ2-5	many	TRBV20-1	CSARGTHQETQYF	TGCAGTGCTAGGGGAACTCACCAAGAGACCCAGTACTTC
TRBD2	TRBJ2-1	many	TRBV12-3/TRBV12-4	CASIYYSLAGGRSYNEQFF	TGTGCCAGCATCTACTACTCTCTAGCGGGGGGCCGTTCCTACAATGAGCAGTTCTTC
.	TRBJ2-7	many	TRBV11-2	CASSFVAGAYEQYF	TGTGCCAGCAGCTTCGTTGCAGGGGCCTACGAGCAGTACTTC
TRBD1	TRBJ1-1	many	TRBV4-1	CASSPGQSYTEAFF	TGCGCCAGCAGCCCGGGACAGTCTTACACTGAAGCTTTCTTT
TRBD2	TRBJ2-3	many	TRBV15	CATSPPGLRADTQYF	TGTGCCACCAGCCCTCCGGGACTAAGGGCAGATACGCAGTATTTT
TRBD1	TRBJ2-1	many	TRBV3-1	CASSRQGAEHEQFF	TGTGCCAGCAGCCGACAGGGGGCTGAGCATGAGCAGTTCTTC
.	TRBJ1-2	many	TRBV20-1	CSARDSREFLGYTF	TGCAGTGCTAGAGATAGCCGCGAGTTTTTAGGCTACACCTTC
.	TRBJ2-2	many	TRBV29-1	CSVESPGTGELFF	TGCAGCGTTGAGTCCCCAGGGACCGGGGAGCTGTTTTTT
.	TRBJ2-2	many	TRBV5-1	CASSPMGGTGELFF	TGCGCCAGCAGCCCCATGGGGGGCACCGGGGAGCTGTTTTTT
.	TRBJ1-2	.	TRBV30	CACQGRSAGTF	TGTGCCTGCCAGGGTAGATCCGCGGGCACCTTC
.	TRBJ1-3	many	TRBV28	CASSLTGQASSGNTIYF	TGTGCCAGCAGCCTGACGGGGCAGGCGAGCTCTGGAAACACCATATATTTT
.	TRBJ1-6	many	TRBV5-1	CASRNRDNSPLHF	TGCGCCAGCAGAAACAGGGATAATTCACCCCTCCACTTT
.	TRBJ2-1	many	TRBV10-2	CASSTLGHEQFF	TGCGCCAGCAGCACTCTGGGCCATGAGCAGTTCTTC
TRBD1	TRBJ1-2	many	TRBV12-3/TRBV12-4	CASSLVAGGEGYTF	TGTGCCAGCAGTTTAGTGGCAGGGGGCGAGGGCTACACCTTC